This entry lists 10 T cell receptor beta chains sequenced from one sample in a study of blood T cells in healthy people across ages (dated by TCRdb to between 2015 and 2017). The library was made by 5' RACE. The instrument was an Illumina HiSeq 2500. A second PCR of 7 to 11 cycles was performed with a sample-barcoded 5' primer and a J-beta primer mix. TCRdb's own reprocessing of the public reads used fastp at Q25 and MiXCR and kept productive beta chains. Each CDR3 protein gets just one entry, which takes the most common genes and DNA from the rows behind it. This sample lists about 800,000 distinct CDR3 sequences; around a quarter were detected once. The ten largest clones add up to under 4.5% of the sample. These same records also appear under a second study, on T cells of mothers and their children.

Sample: blood. These receptors came from a boy between 5 and 17 years old in good health.

V is TRBV7-9 and J is TRBJ2-1, with 12 bases identical to TRBD2. The germline CDR1 and CDR2 sequences are SEHNR and FQNEAQ (reference sequence). CDR3 size: 15 residues. The V segment lost 7 bases and the J segment 4 bases; nucleotides outside the gene matches: 5. The CDR3 protein is CASNHGLAGYNEQFF. CDR3 in DNA: TGTGCCAGCAACCATGGACTAGCGGGATACAATGAGCAGTTCTTC. The entire variable domain, with the rest obtained from reference TRBV7-9 and TRBJ2-1, is as follows: DTGVSQNPRHKITKRGQNVTFRCDPISEHNRLYWYRQTLGQGPEFLTYFQNEAQLEKSRLLSDRFSAERPKGSFSTLEIQRTEQGDSAMYLCASNHGLAGYNEQFFGPGTRLTVL.

A note on this clonotype: Compared with germline, one end of the junction differs, possibly owing to a read error. The chain combines TRBV12-3 or TRBV12-4 with TRBJ1-6; 7 nucleotides line up with TRBD1. This CDR3 spans 15 amino acids. CDR3 DNA: TGTGCCAGCACTACCGCGGGACAGTATAATTCACTCCTCCACTTT. This gives the protein CASTTAGQYNSLLHF.

This clonotype showed up just a few times. The V call is TRBV5-1, the J call TRBJ2-7; 11 positions agree with TRBD1. V trimming: 0 bases; J trimming: 5 bases; junction bases outside the gene matches: 7. The CDR3 runs to 16 residues. CDR1 and CDR2 from the germline V gene are SGHRS and YFSETQ. DNA of the CDR3: TGCGCCAGCAGCTTGGCGGGGACAGGGGGTAACCACGAGCAGTACTTC. This sequence encodes CASSLAGTGGNHEQYF.

This clonotype showed up just a few times. The chain carries TRBV5-1 and TRBJ1-1; D unclear. Trimming took 5 bases from V and 0 from J, leaving 11 bases between them. The CDR3 is 14 amino acids. Germline CDR1 and CDR2: SGHRS and YFSETQ. CDR3 sequence: CASRGAMVNTEAFF. DNA of the CDR3: TGCGCCAGCAGGGGTGCAATGGTGAACACTGAAGCTTTCTTT.

In its sample, this clonotype was seen a few times. This sequence joins TRBV28 and TRBJ2-7; no reliable D call. Trimming took off 6 bases at V and 3 bases at J, with 15 bases between the two ends. This CDR3 has 14 amino acids. The germline CDR1 and CDR2 sequences are MDHEN and SYDVKM. CDR3 sequence: CASRSGSEVYEQYF. The DNA of the CDR3 is TGTGCCAGCAGGTCCGGGTCCGAGGTCTACGAGCAGTACTTC.

This clonotype was counted only a few times. This sequence joins TRBV7-8 and TRBJ2-7, with 14 bases matching TRBD2. CDR1 is SGHVS and CDR2 is FQNEAQ in the germline V gene. The CDR3 spans 18 residues. Trimming removed 1 base from V and 4 bases from J; junction bases left unmatched: 9. In DNA form, the CDR3 reads TGTGCCAGCAGCTTAGGGGTAGGGACTAGCGGGGGATTTTACGAGCAGTACTTC. Its translation: CASSLGVGTSGGFYEQYF.

The chain combines TRBV2 with TRBJ2-1; 7 bases match TRBD1. Germline lookup yields CDR1 SNHLY and CDR2 FYNNEI. This CDR3 is built from 12 residues. V dropped 4 bases and J dropped 15; count of bases not matched to a gene: 9. The CDR3 region is CASSGTGRLWFF. In DNA, the CDR3 is TGTGCCAGCAGTGGGACAGGTCGGCTCTGGTTCTTC.

The chain carries TRBV6-2 or TRBV6-3 and TRBJ2-1, with 11 nucleotides matching TRBD1. The CDR3 spans 15 residues. V dropped 5 bases and J dropped 6; count of bases not matched to a gene: 6. Germline CDR1 MNHEY, CDR2 SVGEGT. In DNA form, the CDR3 reads TGTGCCAGCAGTACTTCCGGGACAGGGGGCAATGAGCAGTTCTTC. Translation gives CASSTSGTGGNEQFF.

This clonotype has just a few counts. The chain recombines TRBV29-1 with TRBJ2-7; 10 bases are shared with TRBD1. The CDR3 sequence is 12 residues long. The V gene's germline CDR1 is SQVTM and CDR2 ANQGSEA. V lost 6 bases to trimming and J lost 6 bases; unmatched junction nucleotides: 5. The CDR3 DNA is TGCAGCGTCAGACAGGGGGCTTCCGAGCAGTACTTC. It codes for CSVRQGASEQYF.

The DNA of the CDR3 is TGTGCCAGCAGTTTATCTTCAGGGGGTAGCAATCAGCCCCAGCATTTT. Translated: CASSLSSGGSNQPQHF. The rearrangement joins TRBV12-3 or TRBV12-4 to TRBJ1-5; 7 bases are a match to TRBD1. Unmatched junction bases numbered 4, after V lost 2 bases and J lost 0 bases. The CDR3 spans 16 residues.